This TCR beta chain was sequenced for a study of response to subunit inactivated influenza vaccine. Each CDR3 protein is one row after TCRdb ran MiXCR on the RT-PCR reads. There are about 520,000 distinct CDR3 sequences in the sample; 25% occur only once, and under 2.5% lies in the top ten. The CDR3 totals 14 residues. Looked up from germline, CDR1 is MNHNS and CDR2 is SASEGT. Trimming cost V 6 bases and J 4 bases, with 15 bases left between them. Study observations and caveats: Each seasonal influenza vaccination recruits few new T cells, the authors suggested.

This clonotype was seen a few times. Its antigen is still unknown. This clonotype originated in a man aged 50 to 60 who received an inactivated influenza vaccine. This chain links TRBV6-1 with TRBJ1-2, with D perhaps TRBD1 (5 bases). Sequencing was performed on CD4+ T cells sorted from PBMCs, taken 5 to 6 days after vaccination. The CDR3 here is CASSQDSLAYGYTF. CDR3 DNA sequence: TGTGCCAGCAGCCAAGACAGTCTGGCCTATGGCTACACCTTC.